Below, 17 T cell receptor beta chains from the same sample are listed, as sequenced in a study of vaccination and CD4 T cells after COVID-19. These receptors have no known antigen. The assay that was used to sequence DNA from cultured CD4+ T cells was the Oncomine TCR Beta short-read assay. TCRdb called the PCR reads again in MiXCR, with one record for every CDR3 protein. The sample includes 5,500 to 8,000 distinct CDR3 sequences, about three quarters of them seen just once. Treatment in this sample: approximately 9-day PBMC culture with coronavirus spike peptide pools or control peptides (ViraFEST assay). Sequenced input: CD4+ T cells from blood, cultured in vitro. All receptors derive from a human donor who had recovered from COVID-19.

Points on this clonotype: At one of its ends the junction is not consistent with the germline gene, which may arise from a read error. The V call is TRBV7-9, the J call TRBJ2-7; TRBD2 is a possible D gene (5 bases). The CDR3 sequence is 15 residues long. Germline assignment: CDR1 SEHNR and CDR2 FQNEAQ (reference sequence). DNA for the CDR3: TGTGCCAGCAGACCCGCTGGTAGCGCGTCAATCGTAAAGGACTTC. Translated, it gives CASRPAGSASIVKDF. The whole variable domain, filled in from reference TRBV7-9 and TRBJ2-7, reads DTGVSQNPRHKITKRGQNVTFRCDPISEHNRLYWYRQTLGQGPEFLTYFQNEAQLEKSRLLSDRFSAERPKGSFSTLEIQRTEQGDSAMYLCASRPAGSASIVKDFGPGTRLTVT.

The CDR3 DNA reads TGTGCCAGCAGTTTCTCAGTGGCAGCCTACGAGCAGTACTTC. Protein sequence: CASSFSVAAYEQYF. The chain employs TRBV6-2 or TRBV6-3 and TRBJ2-7; the D is unclear. CDR1 and CDR2 (germline): MNHEY, SVGEGT. The CDR3 covers 14 residues. Between the trimmed V and J ends, which lost 4 bases and 2 bases, there was a span of 12 bases.

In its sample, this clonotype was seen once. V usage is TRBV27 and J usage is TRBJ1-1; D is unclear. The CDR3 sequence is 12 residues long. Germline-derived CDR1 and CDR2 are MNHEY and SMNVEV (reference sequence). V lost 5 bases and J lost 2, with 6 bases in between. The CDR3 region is CASSRVNTEAFF. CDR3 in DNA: TGTGCCAGCAGTCGGGTTAACACTGAAGCTTTCTTT.

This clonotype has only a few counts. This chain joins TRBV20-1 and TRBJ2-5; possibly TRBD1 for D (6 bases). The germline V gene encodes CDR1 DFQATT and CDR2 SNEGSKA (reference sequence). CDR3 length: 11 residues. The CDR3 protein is CSQQGPETQYF. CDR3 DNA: TGCAGCCAACAGGGTCCGGAGACCCAGTACTTC.

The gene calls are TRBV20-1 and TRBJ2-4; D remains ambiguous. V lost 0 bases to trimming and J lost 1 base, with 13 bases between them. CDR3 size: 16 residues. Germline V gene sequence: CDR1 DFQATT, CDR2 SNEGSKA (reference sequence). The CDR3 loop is CSARDRMGRAKNIQYF. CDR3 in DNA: TGCAGTGCTAGAGATCGGATGGGCCGGGCCAAAAACATTCAGTACTTC.

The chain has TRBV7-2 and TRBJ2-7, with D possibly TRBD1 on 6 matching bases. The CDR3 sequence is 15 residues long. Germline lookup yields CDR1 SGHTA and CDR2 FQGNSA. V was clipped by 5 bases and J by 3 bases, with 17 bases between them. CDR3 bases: TGTGCCAGCAGCCAGGGGTCCCAGGGGTTCTACGAGCAGTACTTC. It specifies CASSQGSQGFYEQYF.

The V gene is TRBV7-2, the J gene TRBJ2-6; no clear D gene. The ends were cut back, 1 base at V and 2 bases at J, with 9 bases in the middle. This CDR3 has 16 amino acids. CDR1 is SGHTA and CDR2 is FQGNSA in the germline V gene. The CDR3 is CASSLGGYAGANVLTF. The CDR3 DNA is TGTGCCAGCAGCTTAGGTGGATACGCTGGGGCCAACGTCCTGACTTTC. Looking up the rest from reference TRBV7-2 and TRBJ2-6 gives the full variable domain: GAGVSQSPSNKVTEKGKDVELRCDPISGHTALYWYRQSLGQGLEFLIYFQGNSAPDKSGLPSDRFSAERTGGSVSTLTIQRTQQEDSAVYLCASSLGGYAGANVLTFGAGSRLTVL.

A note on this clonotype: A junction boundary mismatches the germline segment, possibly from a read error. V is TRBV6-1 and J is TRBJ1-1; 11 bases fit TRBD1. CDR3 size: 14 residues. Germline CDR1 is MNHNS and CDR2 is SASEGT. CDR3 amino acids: CASRRDRGNAEAFF. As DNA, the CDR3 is TGTGCCAGCAGGCGGGACAGGGGGAACGCTGAAGCTTTCTTT.

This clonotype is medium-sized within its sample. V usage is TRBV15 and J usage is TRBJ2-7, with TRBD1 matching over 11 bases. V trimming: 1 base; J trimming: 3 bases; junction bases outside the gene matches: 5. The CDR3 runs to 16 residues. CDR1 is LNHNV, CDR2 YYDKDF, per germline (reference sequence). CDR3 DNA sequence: TGTGCCACCAGCAGAGGGGACAGGGGGGTTGTCTACGAGCAGTACTTC. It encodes CATSRGDRGVVYEQYF.

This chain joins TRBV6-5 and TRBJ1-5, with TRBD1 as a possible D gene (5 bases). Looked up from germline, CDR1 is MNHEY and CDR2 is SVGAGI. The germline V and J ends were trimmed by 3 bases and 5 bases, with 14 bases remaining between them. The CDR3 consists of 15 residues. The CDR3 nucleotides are TGTGCCAGCAGTTATGGGGTTCAGGGTTATCAGCCCCAGCATTTT. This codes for CASSYGVQGYQPQHF.

The CDR3 bases are TGCAGTGCTAGAGATGGGACCGTCCGGGAAAAACTGTTTTTT. It codes for CSARDGTVREKLFF. The genes are TRBV20-1 and TRBJ1-4, with D perhaps TRBD1 (5 bases). This CDR3 region has 14 residues. The germline V and J ends were trimmed by 0 bases and 8 bases, with 13 bases remaining between them. Looked up from germline, CDR1 is DFQATT and CDR2 is SNEGSKA (reference sequence).

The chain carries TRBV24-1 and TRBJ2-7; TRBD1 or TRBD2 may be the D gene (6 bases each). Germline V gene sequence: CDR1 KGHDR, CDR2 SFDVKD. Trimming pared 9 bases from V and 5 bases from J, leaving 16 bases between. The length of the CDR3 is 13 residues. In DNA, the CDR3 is TGTGCCACCGGGCCGAGGGGGGTGGACGAGCAGTACTTC. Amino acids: CATGPRGVDEQYF.

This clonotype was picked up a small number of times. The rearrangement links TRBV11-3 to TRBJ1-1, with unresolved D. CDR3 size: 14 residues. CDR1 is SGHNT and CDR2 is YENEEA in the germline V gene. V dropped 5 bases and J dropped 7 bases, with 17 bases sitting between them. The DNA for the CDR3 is TGTGCCAGCAGCCCCTCACGGCACCCGGGTGAAGCTTTCTTT. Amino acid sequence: CASSPSRHPGEAFF.

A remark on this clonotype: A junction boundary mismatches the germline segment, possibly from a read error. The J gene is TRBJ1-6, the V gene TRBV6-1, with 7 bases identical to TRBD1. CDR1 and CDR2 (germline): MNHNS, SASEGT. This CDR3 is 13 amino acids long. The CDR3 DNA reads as TGTGCCAGCAAGGGAGACAGGGAGGGCAAGTTCGGCTTT. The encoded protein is CASKGDREGKFGF.

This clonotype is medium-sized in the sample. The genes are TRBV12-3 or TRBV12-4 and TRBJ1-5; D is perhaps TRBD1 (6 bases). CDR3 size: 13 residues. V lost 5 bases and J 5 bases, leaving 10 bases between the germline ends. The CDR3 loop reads CASSQQGHQPQHF. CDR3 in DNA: TGTGCCAGCAGTCAACAGGGACATCAGCCCCAGCATTTT.

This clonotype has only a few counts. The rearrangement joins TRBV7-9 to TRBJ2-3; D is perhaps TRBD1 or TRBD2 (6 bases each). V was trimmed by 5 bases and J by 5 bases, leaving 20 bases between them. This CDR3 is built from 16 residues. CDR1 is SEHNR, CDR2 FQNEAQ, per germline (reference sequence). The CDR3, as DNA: TGTGCCAGCAGCGCCAGGGGCCGGGGGCGGCAAGATACGCAGTATTTT. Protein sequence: CASSARGRGRQDTQYF. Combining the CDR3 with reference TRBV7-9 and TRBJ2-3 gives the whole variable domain DTGVSQNPRHKITKRGQNVTFRCDPISEHNRLYWYRQTLGQGPEFLTYFQNEAQLEKSRLLSDRFSAERPKGSFSTLEIQRTEQGDSAMYLCASSARGRGRQDTQYFGPGTRLTVL.

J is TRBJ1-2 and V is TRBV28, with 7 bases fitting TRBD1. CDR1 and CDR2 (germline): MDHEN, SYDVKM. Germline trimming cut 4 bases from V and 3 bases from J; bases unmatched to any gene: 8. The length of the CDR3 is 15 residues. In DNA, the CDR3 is TGTGCCAGCAGTTCCTACCTGACAGGGTACTATGGCTACACCTTC. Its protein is CASSSYLTGYYGYTF.